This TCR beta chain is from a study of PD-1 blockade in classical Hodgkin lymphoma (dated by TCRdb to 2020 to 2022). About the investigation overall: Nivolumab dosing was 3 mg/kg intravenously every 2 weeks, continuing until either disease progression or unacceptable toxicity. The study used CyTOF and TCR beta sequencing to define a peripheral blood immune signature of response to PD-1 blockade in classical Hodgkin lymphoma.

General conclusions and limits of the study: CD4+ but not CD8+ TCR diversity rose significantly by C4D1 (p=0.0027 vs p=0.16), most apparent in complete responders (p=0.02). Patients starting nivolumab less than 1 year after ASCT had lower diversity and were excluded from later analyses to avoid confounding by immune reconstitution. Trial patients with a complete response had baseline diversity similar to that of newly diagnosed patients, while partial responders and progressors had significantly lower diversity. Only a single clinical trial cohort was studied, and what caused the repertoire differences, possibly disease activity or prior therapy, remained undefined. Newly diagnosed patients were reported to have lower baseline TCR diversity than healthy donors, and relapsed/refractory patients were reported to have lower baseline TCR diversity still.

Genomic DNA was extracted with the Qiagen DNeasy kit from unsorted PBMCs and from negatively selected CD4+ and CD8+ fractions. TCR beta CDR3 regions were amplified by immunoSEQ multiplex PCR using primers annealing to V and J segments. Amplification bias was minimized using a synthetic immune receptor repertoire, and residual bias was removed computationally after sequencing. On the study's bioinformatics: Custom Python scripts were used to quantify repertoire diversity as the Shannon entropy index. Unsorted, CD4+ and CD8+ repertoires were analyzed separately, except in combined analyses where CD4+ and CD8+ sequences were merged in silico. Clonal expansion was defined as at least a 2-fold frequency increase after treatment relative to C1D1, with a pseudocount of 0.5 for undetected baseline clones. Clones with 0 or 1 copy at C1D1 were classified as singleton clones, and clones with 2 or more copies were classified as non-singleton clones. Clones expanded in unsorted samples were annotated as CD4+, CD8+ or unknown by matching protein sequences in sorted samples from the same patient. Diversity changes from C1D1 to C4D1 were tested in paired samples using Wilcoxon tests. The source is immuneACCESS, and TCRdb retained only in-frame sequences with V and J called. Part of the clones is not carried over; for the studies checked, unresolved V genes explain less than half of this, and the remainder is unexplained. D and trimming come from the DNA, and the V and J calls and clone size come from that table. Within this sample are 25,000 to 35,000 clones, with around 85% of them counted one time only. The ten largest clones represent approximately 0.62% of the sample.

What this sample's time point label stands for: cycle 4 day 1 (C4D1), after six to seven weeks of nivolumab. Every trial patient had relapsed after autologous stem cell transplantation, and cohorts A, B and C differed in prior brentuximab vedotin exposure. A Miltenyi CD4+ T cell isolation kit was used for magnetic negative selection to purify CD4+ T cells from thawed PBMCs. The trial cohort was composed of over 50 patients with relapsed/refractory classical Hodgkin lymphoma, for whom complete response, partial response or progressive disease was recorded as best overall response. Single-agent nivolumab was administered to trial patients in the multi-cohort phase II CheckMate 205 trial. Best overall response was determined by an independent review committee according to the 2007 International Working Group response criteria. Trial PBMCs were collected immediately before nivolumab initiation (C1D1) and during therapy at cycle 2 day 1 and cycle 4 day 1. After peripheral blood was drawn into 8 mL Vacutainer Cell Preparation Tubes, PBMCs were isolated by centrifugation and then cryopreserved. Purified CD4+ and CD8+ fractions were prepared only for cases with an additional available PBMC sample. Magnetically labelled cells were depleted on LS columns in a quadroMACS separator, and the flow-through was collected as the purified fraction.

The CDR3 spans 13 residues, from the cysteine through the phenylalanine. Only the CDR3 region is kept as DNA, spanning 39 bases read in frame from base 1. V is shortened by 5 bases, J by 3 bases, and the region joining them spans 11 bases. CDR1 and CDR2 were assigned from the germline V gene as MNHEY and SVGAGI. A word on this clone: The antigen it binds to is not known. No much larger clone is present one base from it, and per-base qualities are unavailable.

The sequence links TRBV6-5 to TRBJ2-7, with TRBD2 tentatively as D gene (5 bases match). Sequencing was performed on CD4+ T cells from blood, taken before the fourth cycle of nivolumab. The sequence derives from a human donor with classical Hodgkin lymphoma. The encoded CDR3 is CASSPTRNYEQYF. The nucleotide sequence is TGTGCCAGCAGTCCTACTAGAAACTACGAGCAGTACTTC.